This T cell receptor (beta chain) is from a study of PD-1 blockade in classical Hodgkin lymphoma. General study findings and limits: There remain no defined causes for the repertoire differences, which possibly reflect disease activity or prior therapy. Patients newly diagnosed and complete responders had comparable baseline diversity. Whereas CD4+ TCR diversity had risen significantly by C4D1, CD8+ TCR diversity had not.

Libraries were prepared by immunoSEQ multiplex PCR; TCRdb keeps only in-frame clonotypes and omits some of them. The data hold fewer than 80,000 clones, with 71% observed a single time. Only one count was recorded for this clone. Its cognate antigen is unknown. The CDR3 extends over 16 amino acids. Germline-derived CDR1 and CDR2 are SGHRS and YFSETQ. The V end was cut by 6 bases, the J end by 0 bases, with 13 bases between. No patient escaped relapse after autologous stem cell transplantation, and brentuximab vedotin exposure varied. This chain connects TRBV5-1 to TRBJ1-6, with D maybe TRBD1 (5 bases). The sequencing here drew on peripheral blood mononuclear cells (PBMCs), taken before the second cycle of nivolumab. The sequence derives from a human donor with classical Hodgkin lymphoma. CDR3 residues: CASMESGTSYNSPLHF. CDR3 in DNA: TGCGCCAGCATGGAGAGTGGGACCTCCTATAATTCACCCCTCCACTTT.